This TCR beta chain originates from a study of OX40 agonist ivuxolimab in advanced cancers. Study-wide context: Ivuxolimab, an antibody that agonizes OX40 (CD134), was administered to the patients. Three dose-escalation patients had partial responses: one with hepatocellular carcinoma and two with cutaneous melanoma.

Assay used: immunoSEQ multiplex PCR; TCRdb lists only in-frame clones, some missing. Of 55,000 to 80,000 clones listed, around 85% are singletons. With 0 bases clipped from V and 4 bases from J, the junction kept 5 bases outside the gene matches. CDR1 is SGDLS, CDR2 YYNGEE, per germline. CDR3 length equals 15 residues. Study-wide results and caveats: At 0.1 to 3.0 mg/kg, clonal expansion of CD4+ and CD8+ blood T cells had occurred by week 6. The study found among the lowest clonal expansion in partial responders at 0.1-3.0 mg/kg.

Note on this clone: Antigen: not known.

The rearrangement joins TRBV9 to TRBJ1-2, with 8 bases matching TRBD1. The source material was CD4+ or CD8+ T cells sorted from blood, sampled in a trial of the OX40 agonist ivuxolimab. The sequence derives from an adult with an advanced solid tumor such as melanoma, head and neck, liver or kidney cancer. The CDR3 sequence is CASSVGGQGIYGYTF. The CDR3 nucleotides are TGTGCCAGCAGCGTAGGCGGACAGGGAATCTATGGCTACACCTTC.